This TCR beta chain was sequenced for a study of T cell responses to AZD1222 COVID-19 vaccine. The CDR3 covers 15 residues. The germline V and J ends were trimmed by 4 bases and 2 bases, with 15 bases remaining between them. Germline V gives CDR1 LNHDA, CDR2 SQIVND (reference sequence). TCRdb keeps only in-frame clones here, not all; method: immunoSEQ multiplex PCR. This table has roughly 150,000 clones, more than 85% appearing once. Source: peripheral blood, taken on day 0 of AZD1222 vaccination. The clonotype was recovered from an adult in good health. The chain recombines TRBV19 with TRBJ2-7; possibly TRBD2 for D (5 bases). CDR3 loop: CASSTDSDPTYEQYF. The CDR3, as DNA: TGTGCCAGTAGTACGGACTCAGACCCAACCTACGAGCAGTACTTC.